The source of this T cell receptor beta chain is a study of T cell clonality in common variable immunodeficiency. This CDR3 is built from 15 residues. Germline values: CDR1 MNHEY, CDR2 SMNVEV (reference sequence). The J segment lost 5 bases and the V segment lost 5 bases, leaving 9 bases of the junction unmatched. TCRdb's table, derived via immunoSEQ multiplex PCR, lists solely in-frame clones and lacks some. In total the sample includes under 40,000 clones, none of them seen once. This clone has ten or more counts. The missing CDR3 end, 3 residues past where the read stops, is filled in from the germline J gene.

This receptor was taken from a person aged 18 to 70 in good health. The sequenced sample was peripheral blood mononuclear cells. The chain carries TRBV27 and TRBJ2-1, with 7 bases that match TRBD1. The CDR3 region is CASSLTSGTDNEQFF. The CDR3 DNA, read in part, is TGTGCCAGCAGTCTAACTTCCGGGACAGACAATGAG.